These 10 T cell receptor beta chains came from one sample sequenced in a study of blood T cell repertoires in COVID-19. Sequenced by immunoSEQ multiplex PCR; TCRdb stores in-frame clones only, minus some. The sample lists some 97,000 clones, about nine tenths occurring once. The specimen was peripheral blood. All receptors derive from a man over 45 with acute or convalescent COVID-19.

This chain connects TRBV6-1 to TRBJ2-7; no clear D gene. Germline lookup yields CDR1 MNHNS and CDR2 SASEGT. This CDR3 comprises 14 residues. V lost 3 bases and J 0 bases, leaving 9 bases between the germline ends. CDR3 coding DNA: TGTGCCAGCAGTGAGATCCCGAGCTCCTACGAGCAGTACTTC. Amino acid sequence: CASSEIPSSYEQYF.

This sequence joins TRBV7-8 and TRBJ1-1, with D possibly TRBD1 on 5 matching bases. The CDR3 has 13 amino acids. CDR1 SGHVS and CDR2 FQNEAQ come from the germline V gene. Trimming took off 4 bases at V and 5 bases at J, with 11 bases between the two ends. The CDR3 reads CASSSGGATEAFF. CDR3 bases: TGTGCCAGCAGCTCGGGGGGAGCGACTGAAGCTTTCTTT.

The V gene is TRBV5-4, the J gene TRBJ1-1; D is unresolved. The CDR3 has 16 amino acids. Germline V gene sequence: CDR1 SGHNT, CDR2 YYREEE (reference sequence). Trimming shortened V by 4 bases and J by 6 bases, and 22 bases separated the two germline ends. The CDR3 sequence is CASSPHPDGADPEAFF. The DNA of the CDR3 is TGTGCCAGCAGCCCCCACCCCGACGGAGCCGATCCTGAAGCTTTCTTT.

The chain joins TRBV6-5 to TRBJ1-3; D gene uncertain. This CDR3 spans 14 amino acids. Per the germline V gene, CDR1 is MNHEY and CDR2 is SVGAGI. V dropped 0 bases and J dropped 4 bases, with 7 bases sitting between them. For the CDR3, the DNA is TGTGCCAGCAGTTACTCGAACCAGGGAAACACCATATATTTT. Translating gives CASSYSNQGNTIYF.

This sequence joins TRBV7-9 and TRBJ2-7; perhaps TRBD2 as D (6 bases). The germline V gene encodes CDR1 SEHNR and CDR2 FQNEAQ (reference sequence). Trimming stripped 4 bases from V and 9 bases from J, with 19 bases between. There are 14 residues in the CDR3. CDR3 sequence (DNA): TGTGCCAGCAGCTCCAGTACTCCGGGGGATGGGCAGTACTTC. Its protein is CASSSSTPGDGQYF.

The V call is TRBV4-1, the J call TRBJ1-2; D possibly corresponds to TRBD1 (6 bases). The CDR3 is made up of 17 amino acids. Looked up from germline, CDR1 is MGHRA and CDR2 is YSYEKL. V was pared by 0 bases and J by 6 bases, with 20 bases between. Here the CDR3 DNA reads TGCGCCAGCAGCCAAGATGGCAGGGGTAAATCGTTAGATGGCTACACCTTC. It translates to CASSQDGRGKSLDGYTF.

This clone showed up just once. The rearrangement joins TRBV5-6 to TRBJ2-7; D is possibly TRBD1 (6 bases). V lost 3 bases, J lost 7 bases, and 20 bases lay in between. CDR3 length: 15 residues. CDR1 is SGHDT, CDR2 YYEEEE, per germline. For the CDR3, the DNA is TGTGCCAGCAGCTCCAGACAGGCGACCCTGTGGGAGCAGTACTTC. Its translation is CASSSRQATLWEQYF.

This rearrangement joins TRBV4-1 to TRBJ1-5; D might be TRBD1 (6 bases). CDR3 length: 14 amino acids. Trimming left V 2 bases short and J 2 bases short, with 7 bases between. CDR1 MGHRA and CDR2 YSYEKL come from the germline V gene. The CDR3 DNA follows: TGCGCCAGCAGCCAAAGACAGGGCAATCAGCCCCAGCATTTT. Protein sequence: CASSQRQGNQPQHF.

This sequence joins TRBV5-1 and TRBJ2-6; tentatively, D is TRBD1 (5 bases). This CDR3 has 17 amino acids. V gave up 2 bases and J gave up 4 bases, with 16 bases separating them. From germline, CDR1 is SGHRS and CDR2 YFSETQ. The CDR3 spells CASSFAGSLEGANVLTF. The DNA for the CDR3 is TGCGCCAGCAGCTTCGCAGGGTCGCTAGAAGGGGCCAACGTCCTGACTTTC.

The chain uses TRBV7-2 and TRBJ1-1; D gene uncertain. V was trimmed by 1 base and J by 1 base, leaving 4 bases between them. This CDR3 has 13 residues. Per the germline V gene, CDR1 is SGHTA and CDR2 is FQGNSA. The CDR3 bases are TGTGCCAGCAGCTTAGTAGAGAACACTGAAGCTTTCTTT. It yields the protein CASSLVENTEAFF.